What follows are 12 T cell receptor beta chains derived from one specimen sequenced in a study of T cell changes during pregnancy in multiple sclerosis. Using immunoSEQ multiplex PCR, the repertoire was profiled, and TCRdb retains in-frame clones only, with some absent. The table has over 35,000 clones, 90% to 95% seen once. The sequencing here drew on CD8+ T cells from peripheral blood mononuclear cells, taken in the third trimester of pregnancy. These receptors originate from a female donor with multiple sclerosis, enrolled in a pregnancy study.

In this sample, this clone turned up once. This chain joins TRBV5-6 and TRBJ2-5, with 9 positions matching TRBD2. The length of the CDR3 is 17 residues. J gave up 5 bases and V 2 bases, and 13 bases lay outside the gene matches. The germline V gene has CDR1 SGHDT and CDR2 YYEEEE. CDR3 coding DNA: TGTGCCAGCAGCTTATTGTTGGCGGGAGGGCCCCGGGAGACCCAGTACTTC. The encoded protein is CASSLLLAGGPRETQYF.

The CDR3 is CASSLNVGQQFYGYTF. Here the CDR3 DNA reads TGCGCCAGCAGCCTCAACGTCGGACAGCAATTCTATGGCTACACCTTC. This chain links TRBV4-3 with TRBJ1-2; D perhaps matches TRBD1 (6 bases). Between the trimmed V and J ends, which lost 4 bases and 4 bases, there was a span of 19 bases. This CDR3 is 16 amino acids long. Germline CDR1 is LGHNA and CDR2 is YSLEER.

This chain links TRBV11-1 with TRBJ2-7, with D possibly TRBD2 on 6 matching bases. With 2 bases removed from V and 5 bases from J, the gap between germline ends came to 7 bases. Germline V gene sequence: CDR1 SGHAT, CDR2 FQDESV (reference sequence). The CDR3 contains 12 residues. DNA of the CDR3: TGTGCCAGCAGCTTATGGGAGGACGAGCAGTACTTC. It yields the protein CASSLWEDEQYF.

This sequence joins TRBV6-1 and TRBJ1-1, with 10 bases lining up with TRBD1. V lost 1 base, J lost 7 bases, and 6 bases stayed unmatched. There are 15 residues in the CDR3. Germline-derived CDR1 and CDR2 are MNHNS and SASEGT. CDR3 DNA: TGTGCCAGCAGTGAAGTAGGGACAGGGGATGATGAAGCTTTCTTT. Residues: CASSEVGTGDDEAFF.

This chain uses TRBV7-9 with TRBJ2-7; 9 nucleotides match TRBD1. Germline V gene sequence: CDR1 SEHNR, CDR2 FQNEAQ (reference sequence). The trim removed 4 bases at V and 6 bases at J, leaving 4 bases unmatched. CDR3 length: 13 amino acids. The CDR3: CASSSGQGIEQYF. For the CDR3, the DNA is TGTGCCAGCAGCTCCGGACAGGGGATCGAGCAGTACTTC.

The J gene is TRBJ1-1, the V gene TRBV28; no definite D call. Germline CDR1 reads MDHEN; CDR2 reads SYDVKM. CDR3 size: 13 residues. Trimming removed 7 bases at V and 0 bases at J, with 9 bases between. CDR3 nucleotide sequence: TGTGCCAGCACACAGTTCTTGAACACTGAAGCTTTCTTT. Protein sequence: CASTQFLNTEAFF.

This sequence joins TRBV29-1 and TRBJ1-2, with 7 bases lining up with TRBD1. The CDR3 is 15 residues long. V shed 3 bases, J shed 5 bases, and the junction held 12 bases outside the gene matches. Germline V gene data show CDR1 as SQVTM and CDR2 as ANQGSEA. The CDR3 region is CSVDPPGQLFYGYTF. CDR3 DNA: TGCAGCGTTGACCCTCCGGGACAGCTATTTTATGGCTACACCTTC. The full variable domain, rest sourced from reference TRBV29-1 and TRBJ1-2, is SAVISQKPSRDICQRGTSLTIQCQVDSQVTMMFWYRQQPGQSLTLIATANQGSEATYESGFVIDKFPISRPNLTFSTLTVSNMSPEDSSIYLCSVDPPGQLFYGYTFGSGTRLTVV.

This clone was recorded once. The CDR3: CASSLSAGGFQPQHF. The CDR3 nucleotides read TGTGCCAGCAGTTTATCGGCAGGGGGCTTTCAGCCCCAGCATTTT. This chain joins TRBV27 and TRBJ1-5; TRBD1 matches at 8 bases. Trimming cost V 0 bases and J 6 bases; bases outside gene matches: 4. Germline V lookup: CDR1 MNHEY, CDR2 SMNVEV (reference sequence). This CDR3 spans 15 amino acids.

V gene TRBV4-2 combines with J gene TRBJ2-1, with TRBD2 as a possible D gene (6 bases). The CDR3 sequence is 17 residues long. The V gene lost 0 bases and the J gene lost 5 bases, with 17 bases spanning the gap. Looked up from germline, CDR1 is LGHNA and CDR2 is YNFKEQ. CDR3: CASSQDWKREFHNEQFF. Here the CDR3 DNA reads TGTGCCAGCAGCCAAGATTGGAAACGGGAGTTCCACAATGAGCAGTTCTTC.

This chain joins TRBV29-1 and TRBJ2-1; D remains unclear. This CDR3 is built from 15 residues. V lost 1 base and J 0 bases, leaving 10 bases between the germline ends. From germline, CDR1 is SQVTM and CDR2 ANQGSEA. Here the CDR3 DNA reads TGCAGCGTTGAAGTTCTAGTTCCCTCCTACAATGAGCAGTTCTTC. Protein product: CSVEVLVPSYNEQFF.

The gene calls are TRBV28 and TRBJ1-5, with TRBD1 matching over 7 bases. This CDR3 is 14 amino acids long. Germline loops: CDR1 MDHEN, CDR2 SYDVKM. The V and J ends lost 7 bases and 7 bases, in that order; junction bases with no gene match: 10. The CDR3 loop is CASTLRTGRQPQHF. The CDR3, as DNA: TGTGCCAGCACTTTGAGGACAGGCAGGCAGCCCCAGCATTTT.

The CDR3 protein is CATLDKVFGEQYF. DNA for the CDR3: TGTGCCACCTTAGACAAGGTCTTCGGCGAGCAGTACTTC. J is TRBJ2-7 and V is TRBV28; D is unresolved. V lost 10 bases to trimming and J lost 6 bases, with 19 bases between them. This CDR3 has 13 residues. Germline lookup yields CDR1 MDHEN and CDR2 SYDVKM.